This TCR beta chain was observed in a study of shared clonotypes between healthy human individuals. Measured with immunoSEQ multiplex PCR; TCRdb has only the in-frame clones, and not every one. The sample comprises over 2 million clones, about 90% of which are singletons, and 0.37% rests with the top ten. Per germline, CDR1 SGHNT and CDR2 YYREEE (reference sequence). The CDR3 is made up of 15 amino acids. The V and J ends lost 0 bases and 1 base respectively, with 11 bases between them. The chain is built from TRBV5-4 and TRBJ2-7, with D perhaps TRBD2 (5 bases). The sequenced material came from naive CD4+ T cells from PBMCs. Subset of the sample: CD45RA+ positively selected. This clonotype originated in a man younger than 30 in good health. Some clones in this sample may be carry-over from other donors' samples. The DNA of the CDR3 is TGTGCCAGCAGCTTGGATAGCGCTAGATCCTACGAGCAGTACTTC. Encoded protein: CASSLDSARSYEQYF.